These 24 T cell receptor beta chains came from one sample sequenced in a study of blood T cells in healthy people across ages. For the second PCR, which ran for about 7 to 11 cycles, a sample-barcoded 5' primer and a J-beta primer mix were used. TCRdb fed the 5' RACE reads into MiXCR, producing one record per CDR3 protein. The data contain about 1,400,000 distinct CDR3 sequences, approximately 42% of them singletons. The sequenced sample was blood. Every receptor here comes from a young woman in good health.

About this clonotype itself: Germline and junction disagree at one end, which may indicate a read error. Written as DNA, the CDR3 is TGCGCCGGCAGAGGACTAGACACAGATACGCAGTATTTT. Protein: CAGRGLDTDTQYF. The chain joins TRBV5-1 to TRBJ2-3; 7 nucleotides align to TRBD2. Germline CDR1 SGHRS, CDR2 YFSETQ. The CDR3 has 13 residues.

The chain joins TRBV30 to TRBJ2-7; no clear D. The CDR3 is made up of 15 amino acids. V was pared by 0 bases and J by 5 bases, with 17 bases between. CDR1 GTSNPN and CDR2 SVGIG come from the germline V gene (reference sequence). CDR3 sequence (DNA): TGTGCCTGGAGTGTATTCAGTAAAGTTCCCAACGAGCAGTACTTC. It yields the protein CAWSVFSKVPNEQYF.

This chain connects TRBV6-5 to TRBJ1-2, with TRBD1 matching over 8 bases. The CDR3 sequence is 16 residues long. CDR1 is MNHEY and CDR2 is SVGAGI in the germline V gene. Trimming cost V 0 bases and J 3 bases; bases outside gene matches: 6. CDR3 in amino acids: CASSYSPGGRYYGYTF. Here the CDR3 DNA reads TGTGCCAGCAGTTACTCGCCAGGGGGCCGCTACTATGGCTACACCTTC.

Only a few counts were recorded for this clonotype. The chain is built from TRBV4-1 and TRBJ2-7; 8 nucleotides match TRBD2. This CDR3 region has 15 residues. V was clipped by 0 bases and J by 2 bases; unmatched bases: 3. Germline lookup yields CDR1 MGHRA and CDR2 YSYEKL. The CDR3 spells CASSQDDGRAYEQYF. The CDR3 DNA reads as TGCGCCAGCAGCCAAGACGACGGGAGGGCCTACGAGCAGTACTTC.

In DNA form, the CDR3 reads TGCAGTGCCCGGGACAGGGAAGGCAATCAGCCCCAGCATTTT. Its protein product is CSARDREGNQPQHF. J is TRBJ1-5 and V is TRBV20-1, with 9 bases that match TRBD1. J was trimmed by 2 bases and V by 6 bases; bases with no gene match: 5. Per the germline V gene, CDR1 is DFQATT and CDR2 is SNEGSKA (reference sequence). CDR3 length equals 14 residues.

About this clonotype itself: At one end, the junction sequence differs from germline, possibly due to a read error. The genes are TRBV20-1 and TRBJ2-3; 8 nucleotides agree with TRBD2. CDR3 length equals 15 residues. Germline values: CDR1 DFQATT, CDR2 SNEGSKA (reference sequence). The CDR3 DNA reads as TGTAGTGCCAATCCGGGAGGGGGGGTCCCAGATACGCAGTATTTT. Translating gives CSANPGGGVPDTQYF.

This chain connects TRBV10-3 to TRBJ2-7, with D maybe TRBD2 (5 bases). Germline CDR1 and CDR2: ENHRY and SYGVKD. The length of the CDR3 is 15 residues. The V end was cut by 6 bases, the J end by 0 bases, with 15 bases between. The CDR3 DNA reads TGTGCCATCAGCCCCAGCAGCGGTGGCTCCTACGAGCAGTACTTC. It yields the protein CAISPSSGGSYEQYF.

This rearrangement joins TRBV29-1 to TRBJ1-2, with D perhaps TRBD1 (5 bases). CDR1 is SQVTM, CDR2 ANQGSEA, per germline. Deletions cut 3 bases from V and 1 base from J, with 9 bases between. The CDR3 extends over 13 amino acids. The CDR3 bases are TGCAGCGTTGAGGGGCAGCTTAACTATGGCTACACCTTC. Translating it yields CSVEGQLNYGYTF.

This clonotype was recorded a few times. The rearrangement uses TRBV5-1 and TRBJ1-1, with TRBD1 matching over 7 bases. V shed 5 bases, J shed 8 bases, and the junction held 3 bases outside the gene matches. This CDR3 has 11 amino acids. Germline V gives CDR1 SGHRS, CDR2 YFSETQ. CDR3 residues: CASSKGAEAFF. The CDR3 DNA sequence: TGCGCCAGCAGTAAGGGGGCGGAAGCTTTCTTT.

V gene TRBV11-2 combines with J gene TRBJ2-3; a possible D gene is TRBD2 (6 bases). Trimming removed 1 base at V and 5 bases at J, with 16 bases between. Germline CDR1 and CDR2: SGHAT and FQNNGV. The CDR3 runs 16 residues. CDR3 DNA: TGTGCCAGCAGCTTAGGTACAGCGGAGGGTATAGATACGCAGTATTTT. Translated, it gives CASSLGTAEGIDTQYF. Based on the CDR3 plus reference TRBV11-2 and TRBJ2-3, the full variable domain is EAGVAQSPRYKIIEKRQSVAFWCNPISGHATLYWYQQILGQGPKLLIQFQNNGVVDDSQLPKDRFSAERLKGVDSTLKIQPAKLEDSAVYLCASSLGTAEGIDTQYFGPGTRLTVL.

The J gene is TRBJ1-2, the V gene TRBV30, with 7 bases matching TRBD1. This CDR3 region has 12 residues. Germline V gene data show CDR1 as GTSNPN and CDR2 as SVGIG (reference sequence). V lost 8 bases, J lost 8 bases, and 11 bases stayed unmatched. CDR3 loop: CAAGRDSRGYTF. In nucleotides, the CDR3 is TGTGCCGCAGGGCGGGACAGTCGAGGCTACACCTTC.

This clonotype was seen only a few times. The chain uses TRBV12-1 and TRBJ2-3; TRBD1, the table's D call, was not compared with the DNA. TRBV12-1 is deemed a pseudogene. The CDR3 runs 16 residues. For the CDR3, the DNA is TGTGCCAGCAGCAGGGGTGGGGGGTCGAGCACAGATACGCAGTATTTT. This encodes CASSRGGGSSTDTQYF.

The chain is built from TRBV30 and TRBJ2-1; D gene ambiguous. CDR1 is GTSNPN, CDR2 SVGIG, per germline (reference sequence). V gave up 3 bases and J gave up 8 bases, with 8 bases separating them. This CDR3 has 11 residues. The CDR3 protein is CAWSAGYEQFF. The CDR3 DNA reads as TGTGCCTGGAGCGCCGGATATGAGCAGTTCTTC.

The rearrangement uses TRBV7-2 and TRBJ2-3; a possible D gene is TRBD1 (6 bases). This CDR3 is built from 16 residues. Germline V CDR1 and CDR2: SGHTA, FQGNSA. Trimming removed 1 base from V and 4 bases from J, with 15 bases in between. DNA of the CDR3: TGTGCCAGCAGCTTAGTCCCCGGTGGGGGCGCAGATACGCAGTATTTT. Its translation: CASSLVPGGGADTQYF. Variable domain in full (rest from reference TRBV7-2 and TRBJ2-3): GAGVSQSPSNKVTEKGKDVELRCDPISGHTALYWYRQSLGQGLEFLIYFQGNSAPDKSGLPSDRFSAERTGGSVSTLTIQRTQQEDSAVYLCASSLVPGGGADTQYFGPGTRLTVL.

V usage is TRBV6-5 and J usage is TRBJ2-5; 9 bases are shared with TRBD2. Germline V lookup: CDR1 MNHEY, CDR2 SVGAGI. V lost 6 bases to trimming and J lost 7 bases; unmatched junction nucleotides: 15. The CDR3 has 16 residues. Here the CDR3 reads CASSRPTSGPLGTQYF. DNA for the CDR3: TGTGCCAGCAGCCGACCCACTAGCGGGCCTCTAGGGACCCAGTACTTC.

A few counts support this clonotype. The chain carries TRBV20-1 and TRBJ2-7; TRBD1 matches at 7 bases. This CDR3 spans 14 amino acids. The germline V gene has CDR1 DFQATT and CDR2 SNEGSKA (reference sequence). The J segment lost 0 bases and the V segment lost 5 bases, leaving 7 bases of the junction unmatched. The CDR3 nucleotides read TGCAGTGCTTCCTATAGGGGGCCCTCCTACGAGCAGTACTTC. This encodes CSASYRGPSYEQYF.

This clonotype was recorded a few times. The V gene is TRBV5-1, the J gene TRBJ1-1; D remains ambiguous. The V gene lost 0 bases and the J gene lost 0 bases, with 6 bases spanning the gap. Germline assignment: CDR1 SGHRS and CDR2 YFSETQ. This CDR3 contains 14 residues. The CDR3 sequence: CASSLGSLNTEAFF. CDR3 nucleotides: TGCGCCAGCAGCTTGGGCAGTTTGAACACTGAAGCTTTCTTT.

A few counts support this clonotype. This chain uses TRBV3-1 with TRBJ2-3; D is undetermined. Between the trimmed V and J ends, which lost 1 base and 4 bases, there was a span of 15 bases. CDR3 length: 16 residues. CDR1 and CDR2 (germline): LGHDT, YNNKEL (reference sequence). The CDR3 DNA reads TGTGCCAGCAGCCAAGGAACCCTAGATGGGGCAGATACGCAGTATTTT. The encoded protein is CASSQGTLDGADTQYF.

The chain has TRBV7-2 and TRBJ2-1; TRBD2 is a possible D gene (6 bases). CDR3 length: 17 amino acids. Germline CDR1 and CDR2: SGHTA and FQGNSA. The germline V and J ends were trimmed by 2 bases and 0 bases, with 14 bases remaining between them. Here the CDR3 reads CASSLPTSLGSYNEQFF. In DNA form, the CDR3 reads TGTGCCAGCAGCTTACCAACTAGCCTAGGCTCCTACAATGAGCAGTTCTTC.

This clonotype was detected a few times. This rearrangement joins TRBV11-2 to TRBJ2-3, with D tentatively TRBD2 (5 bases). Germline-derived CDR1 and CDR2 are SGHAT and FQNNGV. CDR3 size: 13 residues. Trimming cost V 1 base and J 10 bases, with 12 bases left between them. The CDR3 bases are TGTGCCAGCAGCTTAGCCCTCCGGGATTCGCAGTATTTT. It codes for CASSLALRDSQYF.

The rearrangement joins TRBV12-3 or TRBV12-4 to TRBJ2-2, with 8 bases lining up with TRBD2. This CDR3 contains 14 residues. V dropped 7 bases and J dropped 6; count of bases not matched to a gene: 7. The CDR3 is CASTSSGGAGELFF. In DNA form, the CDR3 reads TGTGCCAGCACCTCGTCGGGGGGGGCCGGGGAGCTGTTTTTT.

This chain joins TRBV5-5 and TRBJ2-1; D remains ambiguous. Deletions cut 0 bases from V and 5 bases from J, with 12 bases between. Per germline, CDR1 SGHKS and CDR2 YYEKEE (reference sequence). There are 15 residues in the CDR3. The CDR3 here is CASSLGQGAHNEQFF. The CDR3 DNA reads TGTGCCAGCAGCTTGGGTCAAGGAGCTCACAATGAGCAGTTCTTC.

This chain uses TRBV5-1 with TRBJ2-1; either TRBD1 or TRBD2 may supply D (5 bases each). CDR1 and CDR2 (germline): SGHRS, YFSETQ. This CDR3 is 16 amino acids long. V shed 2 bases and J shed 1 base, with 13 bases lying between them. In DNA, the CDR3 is TGCGCCAGCAGCTTTGGATGGGGGAATTCCTACAATGAGCAGTTCTTC. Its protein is CASSFGWGNSYNEQFF.

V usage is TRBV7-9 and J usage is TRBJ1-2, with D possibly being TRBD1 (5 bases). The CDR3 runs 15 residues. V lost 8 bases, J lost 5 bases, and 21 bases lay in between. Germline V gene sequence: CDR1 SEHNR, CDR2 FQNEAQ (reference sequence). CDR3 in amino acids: CASVIGQIQIYGYTF. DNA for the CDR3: TGTGCCAGCGTGATCGGACAAATTCAAATATATGGCTACACCTTC.